A single sample is the source of the 18 T cell receptor beta chains below, sequenced in a study of blood T cell repertoires in COVID-19. The data were produced by immunoSEQ multiplex PCR, yet TCRdb's version contains in-frame clones alone and is incomplete. The sample records about 51,000 clones, around 90% being singletons. Sequencing input: peripheral blood. These TCRs come from a man aged 45-60 years with acute or convalescent COVID-19.

The chain recombines TRBV10-2 with TRBJ1-2; TRBD1 aligns across 9 bases. This CDR3 is built from 14 residues. The germline V gene encodes CDR1 WSHSY and CDR2 SAAADI. Germline trimming cut 3 bases from V and 6 bases from J; bases unmatched to any gene: 5. In DNA form, the CDR3 reads TGCGCCAGCAGTGACCCCACAGGGGGCCATGGCTACACCTTC. Its translation: CASSDPTGGHGYTF.

With respect to this clone: One end of the junction is discordant with germline, which a read error may explain. The V gene is TRBV5-1, the J gene TRBJ1-1; 8 bases match TRBD1. This CDR3 has 17 residues. Germline V lookup: CDR1 SGHRS, CDR2 YFSETQ. CDR3: CASSLGAGGWEDTEAFF. CDR3 nucleotide sequence: TGCGCCAGCAGTTTGGGGGCAGGGGGCTGGGAGGACACTGAAGCTTTCTTT.

V usage is TRBV7-2 and J usage is TRBJ2-7; TRBD1 matches 9 bases. Germline V CDR1 and CDR2: SGHTA, FQGNSA. CDR3 length: 15 residues. The V gene end was trimmed by 5 bases and the J gene end by 3 bases; junction bases not matched to a gene: 8. The CDR3 nucleotides are TGTGCCAGCAGCCAAGGGGGACAGGGTCTCTACGAGCAGTACTTC. As protein: CASSQGGQGLYEQYF. Variable domain in full (rest from reference TRBV7-2 and TRBJ2-7): GAGVSQSPSNKVTEKGKDVELRCDPISGHTALYWYRQSLGQGLEFLIYFQGNSAPDKSGLPSDRFSAERTGGSVSTLTIQRTQQEDSAVYLCASSQGGQGLYEQYFGPGTRLTVT.

The J gene is TRBJ1-4, the V gene TRBV5-1; 8 nucleotides align to TRBD1. V trimming: 0 bases; J trimming: 5 bases; junction bases outside the gene matches: 9. Germline assignment: CDR1 SGHRS and CDR2 YFSETQ. The CDR3 consists of 17 residues. The CDR3 coding sequence is TGCGCCAGCAGCTTGGGACAGGGGCCTTCATTGAATGAAAAACTGTTTTTT. Protein product: CASSLGQGPSLNEKLFF.

This rearrangement joins TRBV7-9 to TRBJ2-3, with 15 bases identical to TRBD2. Per germline, CDR1 SEHNR and CDR2 FQNEAQ (reference sequence). J lost 4 bases, V lost 3 bases, and 11 bases had no gene match. The CDR3 extends over 19 amino acids. The DNA for the CDR3 is TGTGCCAGCAGCTTCGGACTAGCGGGGGGGCCGGATTTCGCAGATACGCAGTATTTT. This encodes CASSFGLAGGPDFADTQYF. Variable domain in full (rest from reference TRBV7-9 and TRBJ2-3): DTGVSQNPRHKITKRGQNVTFRCDPISEHNRLYWYRQTLGQGPEFLTYFQNEAQLEKSRLLSDRFSAERPKGSFSTLEIQRTEQGDSAMYLCASSFGLAGGPDFADTQYFGPGTRLTVL.

The chain joins TRBV6-6 to TRBJ1-5; D not resolved. The CDR3 consists of 14 residues. Germline V gives CDR1 MNHNY, CDR2 SVGAGI (reference sequence). Between the trimmed V and J ends, which lost 3 bases and 3 bases, there was a span of 9 bases. The CDR3 is CASSYAENNQPQHF. The CDR3, as DNA: TGTGCCAGCAGTTATGCGGAGAACAATCAGCCCCAGCATTTT.

The rearrangement uses TRBV15 and TRBJ2-3; possible D gene TRBD1, 6 bases. Germline CDR1 reads LNHNV; CDR2 reads YYDKDF (reference sequence). V was cut by 1 base and J by 2 bases, with 16 bases left in between. The CDR3 is made up of 17 amino acids. The CDR3 here is CATSRGLDRSITDTQYF. CDR3 DNA: TGTGCCACCAGCAGAGGGCTAGACAGGTCGATCACAGATACGCAGTATTTT.

This chain connects TRBV12-3 or TRBV12-4 to TRBJ1-1, with D perhaps TRBD1 (6 bases). V lost 5 bases and J 4 bases, leaving 11 bases between the germline ends. This CDR3 is built from 13 residues. CDR3 in DNA: TGTGCCAGCAGTACCGGACAGACCACTGAAGCTTTCTTT. Protein sequence: CASSTGQTTEAFF.

The rearrangement joins TRBV30 to TRBJ1-1; 7 nucleotides line up with TRBD1. CDR1 is GTSNPN, CDR2 SVGIG, per germline (reference sequence). J was trimmed by 1 base and V by 2 bases; bases with no gene match: 7. The CDR3 consists of 15 residues. This chain's CDR3 is CAWSPTYRGNTEAFF. The CDR3 DNA follows: TGTGCCTGGAGTCCAACTTACAGGGGGAACACTGAAGCTTTCTTT.

The CDR3 DNA is TGTGCCAGCAGCCCACTAGCGGGGTACTACAATGAGCAGTTCTTC. Amino acid sequence: CASSPLAGYYNEQFF. This chain links TRBV6-5 with TRBJ2-1; 10 positions agree with TRBD2. V shed 6 bases and J 3 bases; nucleotides not matched to a gene: 5. The CDR3 runs to 15 residues. Germline V CDR1 and CDR2: MNHEY, SVGAGI.

The rearrangement uses TRBV5-1 and TRBJ2-1; D call uncertain. The germline V gene encodes CDR1 SGHRS and CDR2 YFSETQ. V lost 2 bases to trimming and J lost 5 bases, with 14 bases between them. The CDR3 is 15 amino acids. CDR3 region: CASSFGGSLNNEQFF. DNA for the CDR3: TGCGCCAGCAGCTTTGGCGGCAGTCTAAACAATGAGCAGTTCTTC.

This clone was detected only once. V is TRBV30 and J is TRBJ2-4; 11 positions match TRBD1. The J segment lost 3 bases and the V segment lost 1 base, leaving 2 bases of the junction unmatched. Germline CDR1 reads GTSNPN; CDR2 reads SVGIG (reference sequence). The CDR3 has 15 residues. CDR3 amino acids: CAWSGDRGGKNIQYF. CDR3 DNA: TGTGCCTGGAGTGGGGACAGGGGGGGCAAAAACATTCAGTACTTC. The full variable domain, its missing parts supplied by reference TRBV30 and TRBJ2-4, is SQTIHQWPATLVQPVGSPLSLECTVEGTSNPNLYWYRQAAGRGLQLLFYSVGIGQISSEVPQNLSASRPQDRQFILSSKKLLLSDSGFYLCAWSGDRGGKNIQYFGAGTRLSVL.

DNA of the CDR3: TGTGCCAGCAAGGGGACTTTAGGTACGCAGTATTTT. This translates into CASKGTLGTQYF. The chain carries TRBV2 and TRBJ2-3; tentative D call: TRBD2 (6 bases). The CDR3 totals 12 residues. Between the trimmed V and J ends, which lost 7 bases and 8 bases, there was a span of 13 bases. Germline CDR1 is SNHLY and CDR2 is FYNNEI.

The chain has TRBV5-1 and TRBJ2-1, with 12 bases aligning to TRBD2. V lost 0 bases and J lost 8; bases outside the gene matches: 9. Germline V lookup: CDR1 SGHRS, CDR2 YFSETQ. The CDR3 runs to 17 residues. CDR3 sequence reads: CASSLDSLAGGPDEQFF. CDR3 sequence (DNA): TGCGCCAGCAGCTTGGATAGCCTAGCGGGGGGGCCAGATGAGCAGTTCTTC.

The chain carries TRBV11-2 and TRBJ2-2, with a possible D match to TRBD1 (5 bases). Germline loops: CDR1 SGHAT, CDR2 FQNNGV. The CDR3 consists of 15 residues. V was shortened by 2 bases and J by 0 bases, with 7 bases between the two germline ends. The CDR3 region is CASSLRTTNTGELFF. In DNA, the CDR3 is TGTGCCAGCAGCTTAAGGACAACGAACACCGGGGAGCTGTTTTTT.

The chain combines TRBV7-9 with TRBJ1-5; maybe TRBD1 (6 bases). V was shortened by 1 base and J by 1 base, with 14 bases between the two germline ends. Germline CDR1 is SEHNR and CDR2 is FQNEAQ (reference sequence). The CDR3 totals 17 residues. This CDR3 reads CASSLVRGGGSNQPQHF. In DNA, the CDR3 is TGTGCCAGCAGCTTAGTCCGCGGGGGCGGGAGCAATCAGCCCCAGCATTTT.

This chain connects TRBV29-1 to TRBJ1-3, with D maybe TRBD1 (5 bases). Germline V lookup: CDR1 SQVTM, CDR2 ANQGSEA. The CDR3 runs 13 residues. With 6 bases removed from V and 2 bases from J, the gap between germline ends came to 11 bases. The CDR3 sequence: CSVNGGTGNTIYF. The CDR3 nucleotides are TGCAGCGTCAACGGGGGTACTGGAAACACCATATATTTT.

V and J are TRBV3-1 (or the pseudogene TRBV3-2) and TRBJ1-4; 7 bases fit TRBD1. This CDR3 is built from 16 residues. V was pared by 1 base and J by 4 bases, with 6 bases of the junction left unmatched. Germline CDR1 reads LGHDT; CDR2 reads YNNKEL (reference sequence). The CDR3 region is CASSQGMTGINEKLFF. The CDR3 region has the DNA TGTGCCAGCAGCCAAGGGATGACAGGGATTAATGAAAAACTGTTTTTT.